This T cell receptor (beta chain) was sequenced for a study of T cells in Graves' hyperthyroidism and ophthalmopathy. The TCR beta CDR3 regions underwent amplification using RNA transcripts as the source. First-round RT-PCR targeting the TCR CDR3 was performed with the HTBI primer set. From the multiplex PCR reads, TCRdb called clonotypes with MiXCR, one entry per CDR3 protein. The sample has about 520,000 distinct CDR3 sequences; roughly 24% are singletons. This CDR3 comprises 14 residues. Germline CDR1 and CDR2: MNHNS and SASEGT. V was pared by 7 bases and J by 5 bases, with 10 bases of the junction left unmatched.

The chain couples TRBV6-1 to TRBJ2-7; 8 bases fit TRBD2. Input material: blood. This TCR came from a woman in her twenties or thirties with Graves' ophthalmopathy. The CDR3 nucleotides are TGTGCCAGCATCGAAGCGGGAGTGTCTGACGAGCAGTACTTC. Translation: CASIEAGVSDEQYF.